Here is one TCR beta chain with its context. The data were taken from a study of T cells after yellow fever vaccination. One entry per CDR3 protein, called by TCRdb with MiXCR from the 5' RACE reads. The sample includes about 170,000 distinct CDR3 sequences, 8% to 13% of them seen just once. V dropped 10 bases and J dropped 1 base, with 18 bases sitting between them. The CDR3 has 15 residues. The sequence was collected from a man younger than 30 who received the YFV17D yellow fever vaccine. This chain connects TRBV12-3 or TRBV12-4 to TRBJ2-3; tentatively, D is TRBD1 or TRBD2 (5 bases each). Sequenced here: CD8+ T cells sorted from PBMCs, sampled 15 days after the yellow fever booster vaccination. CDR3 amino acids: CANSVGAERTDTQYF. DNA of the CDR3: TGTGCCAACAGCGTCGGGGCGGAACGCACAGATACGCAGTATTTT.